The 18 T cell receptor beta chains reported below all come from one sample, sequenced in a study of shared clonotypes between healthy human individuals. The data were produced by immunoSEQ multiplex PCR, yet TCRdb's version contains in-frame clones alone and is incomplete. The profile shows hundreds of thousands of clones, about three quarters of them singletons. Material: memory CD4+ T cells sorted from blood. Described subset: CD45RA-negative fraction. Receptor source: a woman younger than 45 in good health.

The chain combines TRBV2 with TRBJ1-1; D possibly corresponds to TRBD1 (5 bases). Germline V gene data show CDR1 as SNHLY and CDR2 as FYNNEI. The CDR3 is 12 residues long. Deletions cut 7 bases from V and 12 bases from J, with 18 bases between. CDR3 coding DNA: TGTGCCAGCACCGTCGAGGGGAGGATCACTTTCTTT. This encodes CASTVEGRITFF.

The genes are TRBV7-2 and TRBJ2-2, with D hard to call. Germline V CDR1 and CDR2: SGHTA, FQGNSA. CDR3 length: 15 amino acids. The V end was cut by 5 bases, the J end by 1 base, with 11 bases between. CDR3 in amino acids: CASSVRPMNTGELFF. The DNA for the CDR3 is TGTGCCAGCAGCGTACGACCGATGAACACCGGGGAGCTGTTTTTT.

CDR3 DNA: TGCAGCGTTGTTCGGGGAAGATGGGACACTGAAGCTTTCTTT. Translated, it gives CSVVRGRWDTEAFF. The chain recombines TRBV29-1 with TRBJ1-1, with no clear D. This CDR3 is 14 amino acids long. The germline V gene has CDR1 SQVTM and CDR2 ANQGSEA. V shed 4 bases and J shed 3 bases, with 15 bases lying between them.

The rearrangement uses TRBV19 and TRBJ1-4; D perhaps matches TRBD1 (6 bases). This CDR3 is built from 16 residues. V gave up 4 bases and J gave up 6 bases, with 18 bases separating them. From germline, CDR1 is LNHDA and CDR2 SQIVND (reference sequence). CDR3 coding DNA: TGTGCCAGTAGTACACGGGGGCGAGGGTCGGATGAAAAACTGTTTTTT. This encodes CASSTRGRGSDEKLFF.

CDR3: CASNPNRGSYEQYF. In DNA, the CDR3 is TGCGCCAGCAACCCCAACAGGGGATCCTACGAGCAGTACTTC. The chain joins TRBV5-1 to TRBJ2-7; the match to TRBD1 covers 7 bases. V was pared by 6 bases and J by 1 base, with 7 bases of the junction left unmatched. The germline CDR1 and CDR2 sequences are SGHRS and YFSETQ. This CDR3 has 14 residues.

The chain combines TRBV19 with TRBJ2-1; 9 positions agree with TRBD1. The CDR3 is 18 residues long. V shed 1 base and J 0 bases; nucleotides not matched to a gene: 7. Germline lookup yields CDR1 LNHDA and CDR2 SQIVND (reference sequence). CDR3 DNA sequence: TGTGCCAGTAGTATAGTTGGGACAGGGTTCAGCTCCTACAATGAGCAGTTCTTC. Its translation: CASSIVGTGFSSYNEQFF.

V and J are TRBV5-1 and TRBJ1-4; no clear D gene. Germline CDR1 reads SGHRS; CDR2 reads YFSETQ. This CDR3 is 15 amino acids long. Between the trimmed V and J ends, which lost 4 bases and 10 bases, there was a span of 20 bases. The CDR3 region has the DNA TGCGCCAGCAGCCGTGGGATCACCGGAGAGGGAAAACTGTTTTTT. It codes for CASSRGITGEGKLFF.

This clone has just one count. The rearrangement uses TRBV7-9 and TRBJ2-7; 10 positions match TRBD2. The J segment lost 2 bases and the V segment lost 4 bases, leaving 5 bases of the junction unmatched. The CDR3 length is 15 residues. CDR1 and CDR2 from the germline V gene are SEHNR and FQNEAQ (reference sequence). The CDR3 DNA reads TGTGCCAGCAGCTACGTAGCGGGAGGACCCTACGAGCAGTACTTC. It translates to CASSYVAGGPYEQYF.

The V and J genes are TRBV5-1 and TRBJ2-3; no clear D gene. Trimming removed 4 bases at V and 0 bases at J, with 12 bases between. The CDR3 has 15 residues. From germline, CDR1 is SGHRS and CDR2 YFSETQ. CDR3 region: CASSRLEASTDTQYF. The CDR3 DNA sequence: TGCGCCAGCAGCCGACTGGAAGCAAGCACAGATACGCAGTATTTT.

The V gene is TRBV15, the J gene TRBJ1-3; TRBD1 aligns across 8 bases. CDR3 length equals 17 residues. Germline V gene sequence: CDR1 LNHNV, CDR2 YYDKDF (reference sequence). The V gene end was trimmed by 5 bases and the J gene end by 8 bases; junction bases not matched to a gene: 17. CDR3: CATSPVPGQDKAHTIYF. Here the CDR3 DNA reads TGTGCCACCAGCCCCGTCCCGGGACAGGATAAGGCGCACACCATATATTTT.

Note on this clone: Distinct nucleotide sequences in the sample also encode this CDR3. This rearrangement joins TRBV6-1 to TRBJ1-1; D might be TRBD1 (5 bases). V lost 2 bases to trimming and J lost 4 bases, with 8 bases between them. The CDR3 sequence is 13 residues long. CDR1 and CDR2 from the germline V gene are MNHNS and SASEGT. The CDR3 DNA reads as TGTGCCAGCAGTGAACAGGGAGGCACTGAAGCTTTCTTT. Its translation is CASSEQGGTEAFF.

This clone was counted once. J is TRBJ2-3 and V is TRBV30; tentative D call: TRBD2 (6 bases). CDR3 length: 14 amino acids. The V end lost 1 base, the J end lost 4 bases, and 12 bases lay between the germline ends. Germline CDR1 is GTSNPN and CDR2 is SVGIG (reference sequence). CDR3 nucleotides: TGTGCCTGGAGTGGTGGGGGGAACGCAGATACGCAGTATTTT. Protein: CAWSGGGNADTQYF. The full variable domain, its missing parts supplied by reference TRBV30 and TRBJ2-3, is SQTIHQWPATLVQPVGSPLSLECTVEGTSNPNLYWYRQAAGRGLQLLFYSVGIGQISSEVPQNLSASRPQDRQFILSSKKLLLSDSGFYLCAWSGGGNADTQYFGPGTRLTVL.

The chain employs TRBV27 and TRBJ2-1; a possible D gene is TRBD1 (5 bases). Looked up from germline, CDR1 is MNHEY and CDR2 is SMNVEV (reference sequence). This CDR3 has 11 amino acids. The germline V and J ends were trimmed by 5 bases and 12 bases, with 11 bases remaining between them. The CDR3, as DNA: TGTGCCAGCAGTGGCAGGGTAGGGCAGTTCTTC. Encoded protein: CASSGRVGQFF.

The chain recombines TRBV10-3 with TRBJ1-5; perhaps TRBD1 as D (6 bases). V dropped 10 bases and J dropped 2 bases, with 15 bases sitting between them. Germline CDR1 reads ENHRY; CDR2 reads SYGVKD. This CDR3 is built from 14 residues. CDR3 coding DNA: TGTGCCACAACTGGAGAGGGGGGCAATCAGCCCCAGCATTTT. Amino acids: CATTGEGGNQPQHF.

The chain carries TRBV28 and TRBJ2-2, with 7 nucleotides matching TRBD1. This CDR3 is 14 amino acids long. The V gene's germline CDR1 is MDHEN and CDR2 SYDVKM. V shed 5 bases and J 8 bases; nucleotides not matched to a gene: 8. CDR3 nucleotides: TGTGCCAGCAGTCCCACAGGGGCGCGAGGGGAGCTGTTTTTT. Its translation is CASSPTGARGELFF.

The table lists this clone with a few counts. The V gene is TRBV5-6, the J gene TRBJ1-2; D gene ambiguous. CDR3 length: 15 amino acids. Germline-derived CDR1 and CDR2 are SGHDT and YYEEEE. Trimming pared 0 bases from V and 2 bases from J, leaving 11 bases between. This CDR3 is CASSLVAGTNYGYTF. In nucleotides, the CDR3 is TGTGCCAGCAGCTTGGTGGCAGGTACCAACTATGGCTACACCTTC.

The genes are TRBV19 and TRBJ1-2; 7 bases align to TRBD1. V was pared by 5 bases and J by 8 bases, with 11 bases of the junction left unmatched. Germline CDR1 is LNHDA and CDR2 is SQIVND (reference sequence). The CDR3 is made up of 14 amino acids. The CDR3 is CASSRRGNLGGYTF. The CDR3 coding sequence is TGTGCCAGTAGTCGCAGGGGGAATTTGGGCGGCTACACCTTC.

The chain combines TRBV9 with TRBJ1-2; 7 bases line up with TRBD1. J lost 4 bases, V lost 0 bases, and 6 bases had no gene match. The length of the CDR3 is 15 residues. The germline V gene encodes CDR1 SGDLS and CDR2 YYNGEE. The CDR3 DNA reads TGTGCCAGCAGCGTAGGGATGGGACAGCTCTATGGCTACACCTTC. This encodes CASSVGMGQLYGYTF.